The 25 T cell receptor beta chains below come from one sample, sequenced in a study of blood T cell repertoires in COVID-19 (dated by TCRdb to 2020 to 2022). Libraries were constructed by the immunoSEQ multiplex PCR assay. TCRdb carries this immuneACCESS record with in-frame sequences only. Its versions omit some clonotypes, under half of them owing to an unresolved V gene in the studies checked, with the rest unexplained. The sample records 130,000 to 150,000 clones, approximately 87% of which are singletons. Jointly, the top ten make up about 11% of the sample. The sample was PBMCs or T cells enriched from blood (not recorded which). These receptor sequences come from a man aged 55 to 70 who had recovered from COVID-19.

As DNA, the CDR3 is TGTGCCAGTAGTTTACTCAGGACAGCCCAAAAAGGCACTGAAGCTTTCTTT. Translated: CASSLLRTAQKGTEAFF. J is TRBJ1-1 and V is TRBV19; perhaps TRBD1 as D (6 bases). CDR3 size: 17 residues. From germline, CDR1 is LNHDA and CDR2 SQIVND (reference sequence). V lost 5 bases to trimming and J lost 4 bases, with 23 bases between them.

Here the CDR3 DNA reads TGTGCCAGCAGCCCGGGACAGGGACTCTCCTACAATGAGCAGTTCTTC. Protein: CASSPGQGLSYNEQFF. V usage is TRBV3-1 (or the pseudogene TRBV3-2) and J usage is TRBJ2-1, with TRBD1 matching over 9 bases. Trimming removed 4 bases from V and 0 bases from J; junction bases left unmatched: 4. CDR1 LGHDT and CDR2 YNNKEL come from the germline V gene (reference sequence). The CDR3 consists of 16 residues.

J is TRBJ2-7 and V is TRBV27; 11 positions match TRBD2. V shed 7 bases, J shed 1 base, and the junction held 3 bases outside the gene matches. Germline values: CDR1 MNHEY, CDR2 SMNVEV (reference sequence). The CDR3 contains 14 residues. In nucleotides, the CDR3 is TGTGCCAGCACCGGGACTAGCGGTTCCTACGAGCAGTACTTC. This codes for CASTGTSGSYEQYF.

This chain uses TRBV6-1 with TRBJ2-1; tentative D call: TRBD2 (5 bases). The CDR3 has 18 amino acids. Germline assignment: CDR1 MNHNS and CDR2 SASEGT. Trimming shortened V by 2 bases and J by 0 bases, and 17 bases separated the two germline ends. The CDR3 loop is CASSETPPGVGSYNEQFF. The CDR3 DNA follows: TGTGCCAGCAGTGAAACCCCTCCCGGGGTGGGCTCCTACAATGAGCAGTTCTTC.

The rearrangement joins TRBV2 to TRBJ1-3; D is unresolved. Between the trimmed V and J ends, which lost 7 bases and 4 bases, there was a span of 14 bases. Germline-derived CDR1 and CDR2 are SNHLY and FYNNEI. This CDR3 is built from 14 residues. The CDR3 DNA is TGTGCCAGCAAGGAGGTCCGGGCCGGAAACACCATATATTTT. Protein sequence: CASKEVRAGNTIYF.

The CDR3 sequence: CASSSGQGTKAFF. The CDR3 nucleotides are TGTGCCAGCAGCTCGGGGCAGGGGACAAAAGCTTTCTTT. This chain uses TRBV7-9 with TRBJ1-1; possibly TRBD1 for D (6 bases). Germline values: CDR1 SEHNR, CDR2 FQNEAQ (reference sequence). Trimming removed 4 bases from V and 9 bases from J, with 15 bases in between. The length of the CDR3 is 13 residues.

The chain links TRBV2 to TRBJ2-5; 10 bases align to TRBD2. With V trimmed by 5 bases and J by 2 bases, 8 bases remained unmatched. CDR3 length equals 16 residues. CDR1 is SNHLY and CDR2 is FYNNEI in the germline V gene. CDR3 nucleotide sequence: TGTGCCAGCAGTTTACGACTAGCGGGTTTTCAAGAGACCCAGTACTTC. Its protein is CASSLRLAGFQETQYF.

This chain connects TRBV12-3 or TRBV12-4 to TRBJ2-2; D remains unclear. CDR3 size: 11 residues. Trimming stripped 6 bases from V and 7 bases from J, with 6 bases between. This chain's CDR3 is CASSIFGELFF. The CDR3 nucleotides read TGTGCCAGCAGCATTTTCGGGGAGCTGTTTTTT.

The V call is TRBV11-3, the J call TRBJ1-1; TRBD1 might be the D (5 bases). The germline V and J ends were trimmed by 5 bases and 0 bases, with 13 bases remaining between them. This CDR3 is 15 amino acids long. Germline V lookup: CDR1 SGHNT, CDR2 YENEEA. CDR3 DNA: TGTGCCAGCAGCACGATTGACAGAATGAACACTGAAGCTTTCTTT. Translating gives CASSTIDRMNTEAFF.

Written as DNA, the CDR3 is TGTGCCAGCAGCATAACGACAGGGGTGTATTATGGCTACACCTTC. Encoded protein: CASSITTGVYYGYTF. V gene TRBV14 combines with J gene TRBJ1-2; 8 bases agree with TRBD1. Trimming at V came to 5 bases and at J to 5 bases, leaving 10 bases not matched to a gene. CDR1 and CDR2 (germline): SGHDN, FVKESK. The CDR3 runs 15 residues.

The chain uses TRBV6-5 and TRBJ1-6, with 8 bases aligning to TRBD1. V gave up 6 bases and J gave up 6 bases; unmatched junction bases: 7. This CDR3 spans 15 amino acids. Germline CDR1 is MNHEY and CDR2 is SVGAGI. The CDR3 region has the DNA TGTGCCAGCAGGCCAGACAGGGGTTCTAATTCACCCCTCCACTTT. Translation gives CASRPDRGSNSPLHF.

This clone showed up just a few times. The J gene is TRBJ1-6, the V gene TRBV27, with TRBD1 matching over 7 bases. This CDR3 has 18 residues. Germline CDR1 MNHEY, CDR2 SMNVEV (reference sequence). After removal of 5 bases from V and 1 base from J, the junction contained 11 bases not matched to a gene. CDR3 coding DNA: TGTGCCAGCAGTATCCTTAAGGGGGCGGAATCCTATAATTCACCCCTCCACTTT. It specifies CASSILKGAESYNSPLHF.

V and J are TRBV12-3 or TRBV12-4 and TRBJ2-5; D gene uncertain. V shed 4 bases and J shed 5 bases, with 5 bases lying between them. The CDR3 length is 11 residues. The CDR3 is CASSWRETQYF. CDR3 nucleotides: TGTGCCAGCAGTTGGCGGGAGACCCAGTACTTC.

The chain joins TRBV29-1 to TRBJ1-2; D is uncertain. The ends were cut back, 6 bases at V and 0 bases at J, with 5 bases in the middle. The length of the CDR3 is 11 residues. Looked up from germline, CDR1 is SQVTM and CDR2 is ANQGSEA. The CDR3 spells CSVQANYGYTF. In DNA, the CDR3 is TGCAGCGTACAAGCTAACTATGGCTACACCTTC.

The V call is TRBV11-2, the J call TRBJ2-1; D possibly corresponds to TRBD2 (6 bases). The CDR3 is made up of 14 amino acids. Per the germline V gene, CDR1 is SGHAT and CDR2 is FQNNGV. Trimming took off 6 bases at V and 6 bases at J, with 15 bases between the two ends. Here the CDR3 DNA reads TGTGCCAGCAGTCCACGGGGGTCCCCCAATGAGCAGTTCTTC. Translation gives CASSPRGSPNEQFF.

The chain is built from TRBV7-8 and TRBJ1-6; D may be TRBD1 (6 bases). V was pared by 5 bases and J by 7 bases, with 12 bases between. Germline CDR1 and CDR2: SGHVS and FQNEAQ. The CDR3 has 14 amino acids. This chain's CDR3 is CASSPAQGNSPLHF. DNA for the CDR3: TGTGCCAGCAGCCCTGCTCAGGGGAATTCACCCCTCCACTTT. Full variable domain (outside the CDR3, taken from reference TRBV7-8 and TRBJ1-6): GAGVSQSPRYKVAKRGQDVALRCDPISGHVSLFWYQQALGQGPEFLTYFQNEAQLDKSGLPSDRFFAERPEGSVSTLKIQRTQQEDSAVYLCASSPAQGNSPLHFGNGTRLTVT.

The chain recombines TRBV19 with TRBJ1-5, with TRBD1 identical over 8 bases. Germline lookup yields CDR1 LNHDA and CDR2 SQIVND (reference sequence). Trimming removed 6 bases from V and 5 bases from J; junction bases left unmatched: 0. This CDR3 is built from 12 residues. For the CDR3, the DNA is TGTGCCAGTAGGGACAGGGATCAGCCCCAGCATTTT. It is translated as CASRDRDQPQHF.

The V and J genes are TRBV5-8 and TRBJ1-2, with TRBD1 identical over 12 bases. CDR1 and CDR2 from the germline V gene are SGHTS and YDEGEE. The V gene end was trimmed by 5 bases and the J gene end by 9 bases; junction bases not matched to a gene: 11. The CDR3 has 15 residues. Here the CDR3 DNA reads TGTGCCAGCAGACATAGGGACAGGGGGCCTAATAGCTACACCTTC. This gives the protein CASRHRDRGPNSYTF.

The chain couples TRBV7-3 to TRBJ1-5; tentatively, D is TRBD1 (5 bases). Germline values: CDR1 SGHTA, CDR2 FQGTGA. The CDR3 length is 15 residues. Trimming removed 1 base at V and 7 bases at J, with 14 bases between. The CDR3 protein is CASSLKHLGGQPQHF. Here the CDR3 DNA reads TGTGCCAGCAGCTTAAAACACCTCGGGGGACAGCCCCAGCATTTT. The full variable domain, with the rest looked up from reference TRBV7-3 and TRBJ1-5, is GAGVSQTPSNKVTEKGKYVELRCDPISGHTALYWYRQSLGQGPEFLIYFQGTGAADDSGLPNDRFFAVRPEGSVSTLKIQRTERGDSAVYLCASSLKHLGGQPQHFGDGTRLSIL.

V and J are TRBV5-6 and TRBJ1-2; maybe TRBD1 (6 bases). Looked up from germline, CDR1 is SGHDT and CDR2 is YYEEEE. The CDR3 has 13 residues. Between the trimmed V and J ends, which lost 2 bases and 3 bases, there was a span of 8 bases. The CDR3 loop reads CASSFQGHYGYTF. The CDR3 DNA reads TGTGCCAGCAGCTTCCAGGGGCACTATGGCTACACCTTC.

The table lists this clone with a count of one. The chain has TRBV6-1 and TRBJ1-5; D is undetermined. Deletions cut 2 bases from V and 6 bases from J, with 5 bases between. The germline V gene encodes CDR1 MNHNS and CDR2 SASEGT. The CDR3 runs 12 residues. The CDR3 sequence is CASSETSQPQHF. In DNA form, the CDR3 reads TGTGCCAGCAGTGAAACAAGTCAGCCCCAGCATTTT.

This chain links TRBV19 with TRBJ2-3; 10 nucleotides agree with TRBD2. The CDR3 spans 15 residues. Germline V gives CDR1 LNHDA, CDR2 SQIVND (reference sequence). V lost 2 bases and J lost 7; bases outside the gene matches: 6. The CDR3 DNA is TGTGCCAGTAGTATAATCCCAGCGGGAGGGTATACGCAGTATTTT. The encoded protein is CASSIIPAGGYTQYF.

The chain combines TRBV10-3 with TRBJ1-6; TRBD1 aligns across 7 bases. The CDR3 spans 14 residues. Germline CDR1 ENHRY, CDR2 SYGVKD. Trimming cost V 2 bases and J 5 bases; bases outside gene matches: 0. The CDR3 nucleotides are TGTGCCATCAGTGAGGGGACAGATAATTCACCCCTCCACTTT. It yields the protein CAISEGTDNSPLHF.

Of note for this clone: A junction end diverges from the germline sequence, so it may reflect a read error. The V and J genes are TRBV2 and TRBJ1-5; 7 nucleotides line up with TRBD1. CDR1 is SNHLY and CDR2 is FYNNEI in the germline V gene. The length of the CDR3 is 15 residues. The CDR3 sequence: CASSEWGDSKQPQHF. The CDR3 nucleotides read TGTGCCAGCAGCGAGTGGGGGGACAGCAAACAGCCCCAGCATTTT.

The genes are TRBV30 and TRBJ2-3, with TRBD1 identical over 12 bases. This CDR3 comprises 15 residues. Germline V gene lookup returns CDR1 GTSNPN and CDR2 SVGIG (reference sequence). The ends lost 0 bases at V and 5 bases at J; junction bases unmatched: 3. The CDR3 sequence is CAWSVGTGGGDTQYF. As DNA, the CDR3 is TGTGCCTGGAGTGTAGGGACAGGGGGCGGAGATACGCAGTATTTT.